Presented here are 25 T cell receptor beta chains from one specimen sequenced in a study of T cell responses to AZD1222 COVID-19 vaccine (dated by TCRdb to the early 2020s). What this sample's time point label stands for: baseline before first vaccination. Library method: the immunoSEQ multiplex PCR assay. The table was pulled from immuneACCESS by TCRdb, which kept in-frame rearrangements only. Such tables lose some clones; where checked, under half of the loss comes from unresolved V genes, and the rest has no known cause. For this sample the table gives about 260,000 clones, of which 90% to 95% were detected only once. The ten largest clones take up around 0.6% of the sample. Sequenced here: peripheral blood, sampled on day 0 of AZD1222 vaccination. Receptor source: an adult in good health.

This clone was seen a single time. The chain employs TRBV10-3 and TRBJ2-3; TRBD2 is a possible D gene (6 bases). This CDR3 is built from 15 residues. Trimming took 3 bases from V and 6 from J, leaving 16 bases between them. CDR1 is ENHRY, CDR2 SYGVKD, per germline. CDR3 DNA: TGTGCCATCAGTGATCTTAGCGGCCTTCGGGATACGCAGTATTTT. Translating it yields CAISDLSGLRDTQYF.

The V gene is TRBV28, the J gene TRBJ1-5; 10 bases are a match to TRBD1. The CDR3 contains 15 residues. Germline V gives CDR1 MDHEN, CDR2 SYDVKM. The junction had 11 bases not matched to a gene; V was cut back by 7 bases and J by 8 bases. DNA of the CDR3: TGTGCCAGCACCTACGGGACAGGGGACCTGGAGCCCCAGCATTTT. Translation gives CASTYGTGDLEPQHF. Full variable domain (outside the CDR3, taken from reference TRBV28 and TRBJ1-5): DVKVTQSSRYLVKRTGEKVFLECVQDMDHENMFWYRQDPGLGLRLIYFSYDVKMKEKGDIPEGYSVSREKKERFSLILESASTNQTSMYLCASTYGTGDLEPQHFGDGTRLSIL.

The chain couples TRBV6-4 to TRBJ2-3; D remains unclear. This CDR3 is 11 amino acids long. CDR1 is MRHNA, CDR2 SNTAGT, per germline. Deletions cut 9 bases from V and 6 bases from J, with 10 bases between. CDR3 loop: CASNYLDTQYF. As DNA, the CDR3 is TGTGCCAGTAACTACTTGGATACGCAGTATTTT.

This clone was recorded only once. The chain has TRBV7-9 and TRBJ1-1; D is unresolved. Trimming shortened V by 3 bases and J by 1 base, and 9 bases separated the two germline ends. Germline V lookup: CDR1 SEHNR, CDR2 FQNEAQ (reference sequence). The CDR3 has 14 amino acids. The CDR3 loop reads CASSFSRGNTEAFF. CDR3 bases: TGTGCCAGCAGCTTTAGCCGGGGGAACACTGAAGCTTTCTTT.

The V call is TRBV6-5, the J call TRBJ2-3; possible D gene TRBD2, 6 bases. The germline V and J ends were trimmed by 0 bases and 1 base, with 11 bases remaining between them. CDR1 is MNHEY, CDR2 SVGAGI, per germline. The CDR3 is made up of 16 amino acids. CDR3 region: CASSYSRLVGTDTQYF. The DNA of the CDR3 is TGTGCCAGCAGTTACTCGCGACTAGTAGGCACAGATACGCAGTATTTT.

The rearrangement uses TRBV7-9 and TRBJ2-5; 10 nucleotides match TRBD2. Looked up from germline, CDR1 is SEHNR and CDR2 is FQNEAQ (reference sequence). The CDR3 has 15 amino acids. V shed 5 bases and J 5 bases; nucleotides not matched to a gene: 8. CDR3 amino acids: CASSPTSGTVETQYF. The CDR3 nucleotides read TGTGCCAGCAGCCCCACTAGCGGGACTGTGGAGACCCAGTACTTC.

The J gene is TRBJ2-3, the V gene TRBV7-9; 11 nucleotides agree with TRBD2. This CDR3 region has 15 residues. Trimming at V came to 2 bases and at J to 5 bases, leaving 3 bases not matched to a gene. Germline CDR1 and CDR2: SEHNR and FQNEAQ (reference sequence). This CDR3 reads CASSLTSGSGDTQYF. DNA for the CDR3: TGTGCCAGCAGCTTAACTAGCGGGAGCGGAGATACGCAGTATTTT. Together with reference TRBV7-9 and TRBJ2-3, the CDR3 gives the full variable domain: DTGVSQNPRHKITKRGQNVTFRCDPISEHNRLYWYRQTLGQGPEFLTYFQNEAQLEKSRLLSDRFSAERPKGSFSTLEIQRTEQGDSAMYLCASSLTSGSGDTQYFGPGTRLTVL.

The J gene is TRBJ2-7, the V gene TRBV24-1; the D is unclear. The germline V and J ends were trimmed by 4 bases and 3 bases, with 9 bases remaining between them. The CDR3 has 13 residues. Germline-derived CDR1 and CDR2 are KGHDR and SFDVKD. This CDR3 is CATSDSRNYEQYF. CDR3 coding DNA: TGTGCCACCAGTGACTCGCGCAACTACGAGCAGTACTTC.

This sequence joins TRBV4-2 and TRBJ2-5, with 10 bases matching TRBD2. The germline V gene has CDR1 LGHNA and CDR2 YNFKEQ. Losses at the gene ends were 0 bases for V and 4 bases for J; bases not matched to a gene: 8. The CDR3 length is 17 residues. CDR3 region: CASSQDPGTSEGETQYF. DNA of the CDR3: TGTGCCAGCAGCCAAGATCCCGGGACTAGCGAGGGAGAGACCCAGTACTTC.

The V gene is TRBV5-4, the J gene TRBJ1-2, with TRBD1 matching 8 bases. CDR3 size: 14 residues. Germline trimming cut 0 bases from V and 7 bases from J; bases unmatched to any gene: 5. The germline V gene encodes CDR1 SGHNT and CDR2 YYREEE (reference sequence). CDR3: CASSLVQGARGYTF. CDR3 in DNA: TGTGCCAGCAGCTTGGTCCAGGGGGCGCGTGGCTACACCTTC.

The chain recombines TRBV2 with TRBJ1-6; TRBD1 matches 8 bases. The CDR3 runs to 15 residues. Germline V gene lookup returns CDR1 SNHLY and CDR2 FYNNEI. V lost 6 bases and J lost 7; bases outside the gene matches: 8. The CDR3 DNA reads TGTGCCAGCAGAAGACAGGGGCCGGGGAATTCACCCCTCCACTTT. This encodes CASRRQGPGNSPLHF.

The CDR3 bases are TGTGCCAGCAGGGGACTAGCGGGAGCGTTTGAGCAGTTCTTC. Translation: CASRGLAGAFEQFF. The chain joins TRBV11-2 to TRBJ2-1; 14 bases are a match to TRBD2. V was clipped by 6 bases and J by 9 bases; unmatched bases: 4. The CDR3 extends over 14 amino acids. Germline values: CDR1 SGHAT, CDR2 FQNNGV.

The chain employs TRBV5-6 and TRBJ2-6, with no clear D. There are 15 residues in the CDR3. V shed 3 bases and J shed 0 bases, with 7 bases lying between them. Germline V gene lookup returns CDR1 SGHDT and CDR2 YYEEEE. CDR3 in DNA: TGTGCCAGCAGCTCTGACACCTCTGGGGCCAACGTCCTGACTTTC. This gives the protein CASSSDTSGANVLTF.

CDR3 amino acids: CASRTEGYYGYTF. CDR3 bases: TGTGCCAGCCGGACAGAGGGATACTATGGCTACACCTTC. The J gene is TRBJ1-2, the V gene TRBV27; perhaps TRBD1 as D (6 bases). This CDR3 spans 13 amino acids. The V gene lost 8 bases and the J gene lost 3 bases, with 13 bases spanning the gap. Germline CDR1 and CDR2: MNHEY and SMNVEV (reference sequence).

This clone was seen once. The rearrangement links TRBV20-1 to TRBJ2-5; 10 bases are a match to TRBD2. CDR3 length: 14 amino acids. CDR1 is DFQATT and CDR2 is SNEGSKA in the germline V gene (reference sequence). Germline trimming cut 3 bases from V and 7 bases from J; bases unmatched to any gene: 8. CDR3 loop: CSASERGGWVTQYF. DNA for the CDR3: TGCAGTGCTAGTGAGCGGGGGGGCTGGGTGACCCAGTACTTC.

Turning to this clone: This sample also contains other DNA sequences that code for the same CDR3. V is TRBV27 and J is TRBJ2-7, with D unresolved. V lost 3 bases and J lost 3, with 9 bases in between. This CDR3 is 13 amino acids long. The germline V gene has CDR1 MNHEY and CDR2 SMNVEV (reference sequence). CDR3 residues: CASSFRQDYEQYF. CDR3 DNA: TGTGCCAGCAGTTTTAGGCAGGACTACGAGCAGTACTTC.

The rearrangement joins TRBV9 to TRBJ2-7; D gene ambiguous. V lost 3 bases and J lost 6, with 13 bases in between. The length of the CDR3 is 13 residues. Germline values: CDR1 SGDLS, CDR2 YYNGEE. CDR3: CASSAFLWGEQYF. CDR3 in DNA: TGTGCCAGCAGCGCCTTTCTCTGGGGCGAGCAGTACTTC.

The chain uses TRBV10-1 and TRBJ2-3; 11 nucleotides line up with TRBD2. The CDR3 contains 17 residues. With V trimmed by 8 bases and J by 0 bases, 10 bases remained unmatched. Germline V gene data show CDR1 as WNHNN and CDR2 as SYGVQD (reference sequence). CDR3 DNA sequence: TGCGCCAGCCTCTCAAATCGGACTAGCGGGAGCACAGATACGCAGTATTTT. It is translated as CASLSNRTSGSTDTQYF.

About this clone itself: This CDR3 is also generated by other DNA sequences in the sample. V gene TRBV28 combines with J gene TRBJ1-1; a weak D match, TRBD1 (5 bases). V was cut by 5 bases and J by 2 bases, with 15 bases left in between. Per germline, CDR1 MDHEN and CDR2 SYDVKM. The CDR3 covers 15 residues. DNA for the CDR3: TGTGCCAGCAGTCTCTTTGGGGGGGGAAACACTGAAGCTTTCTTT. This gives the protein CASSLFGGGNTEAFF. Drawing the rest from reference TRBV28 and TRBJ1-1, the complete variable domain is DVKVTQSSRYLVKRTGEKVFLECVQDMDHENMFWYRQDPGLGLRLIYFSYDVKMKEKGDIPEGYSVSREKKERFSLILESASTNQTSMYLCASSLFGGGNTEAFFGQGTRLTVV.

V is TRBV5-1 and J is TRBJ2-2; D gene uncertain. V shed 8 bases and J shed 7 bases, with 15 bases lying between them. Per germline, CDR1 SGHRS and CDR2 YFSETQ. The CDR3 totals 13 residues. The CDR3 loop is CASGLSPGGELFF. The DNA of the CDR3 is TGCGCCAGTGGGCTCAGCCCCGGCGGGGAGCTGTTTTTT. Complete variable domain (other parts from reference TRBV5-1 and TRBJ2-2): KAGVTQTPRYLIKTRGQQVTLSCSPISGHRSVSWYQQTPGQGLQFLFEYFSETQRNKGNFPGRFSGRQFSNSRSEMNVSTLELGDSALYLCASGLSPGGELFFGEGSRLTVL.

The chain recombines TRBV19 with TRBJ2-1; possibly TRBD1 for D (5 bases). V gave up 3 bases and J gave up 10 bases, with 13 bases separating them. This CDR3 region has 13 residues. From germline, CDR1 is LNHDA and CDR2 SQIVND (reference sequence). The CDR3 bases are TGTGCCAGTAGTATTGGCAGGGTCAGGGAGCAGTTCTTC. This sequence encodes CASSIGRVREQFF.

The chain has TRBV15 and TRBJ2-3, with D hard to call. Trimming left V 5 bases short and J 4 bases short, with 19 bases between. CDR3 length: 16 residues. The germline V gene has CDR1 LNHNV and CDR2 YYDKDF (reference sequence). The CDR3 nucleotides are TGTGCCACCAGCTCCCAAGGTCCTCTGACGGCAGATACGCAGTATTTT. Its translation is CATSSQGPLTADTQYF.

The genes are TRBV28 and TRBJ2-7, with D maybe TRBD1 (6 bases). V lost 10 bases and J lost 2, with 9 bases in between. Germline lookup yields CDR1 MDHEN and CDR2 SYDVKM. The CDR3 loop spans 11 amino acids. The chain's CDR3 is CATRTAYEQYF. CDR3 bases: TGTGCCACAAGGACAGCCTACGAGCAGTACTTC.

The V call is TRBV13, the J call TRBJ2-7; 11 bases map to TRBD2. This CDR3 is built from 13 residues. Germline CDR1 reads PRHDT; CDR2 reads FYEKMQ (reference sequence). Germline trimming cut 5 bases from V and 6 bases from J; bases unmatched to any gene: 3. The CDR3 region has the DNA TGTGCCAGCAGCCGACTAGCGGGATCCGAGCAGTACTTC. This encodes CASSRLAGSEQYF.

The chain employs TRBV3-1 (or the pseudogene TRBV3-2) and TRBJ1-5; 7 nucleotides agree with TRBD1. J was trimmed by 5 bases and V by 5 bases; bases with no gene match: 9. The CDR3 is 15 residues long. Germline V CDR1 and CDR2: LGHDT, YNNKEL (reference sequence). This CDR3 is CASSLRGTAYQPQHF. DNA for the CDR3: TGTGCCAGCAGCTTGAGGGGGACAGCTTATCAGCCCCAGCATTTT.